The TCR beta chain described here comes from a study of blood T cells in healthy people across ages. Findings of the study overall: Higher naive T cell percentage went strongly together with higher TCR beta diversity.

Per sample, no less than 5 micrograms of total RNA were extracted. With respect to this clonotype: Antigen specificity is unknown.

This CDR3 spans 18 amino acids. Per the germline V gene, CDR1 is LGHNA and CDR2 is YNFKEQ. Then a second PCR, running about 6 to 12 cycles, was carried out with a sample-barcoded 5' primer and a J-beta primer mix. Each TCR beta cDNA got a 12-nucleotide random molecular identifier. All samples yielded 2.5 million or more CDR3-containing paired-end reads. Each CDR3 protein gets one entry after TCRdb re-called the 5' RACE reads with MiXCR. The table lists around 1,900,000 distinct CDR3 sequences, approximately 40% of them singletons. Material for sequencing was blood. This TCR derives from a human donor in good health. The V call is TRBV4-2, the J call TRBJ2-4, with TRBD2 matching over 7 bases. The J call is uncertain, as TRBJ2-7 better fits the DNA end. The CDR3 reads CASSQDGLGGGGPYEQYF. The CDR3 coding sequence is TGTGCCAGCAGCCAAGATGGGCTGGGCGGGGGAGGCCCCTACGAGCAGTACTTC.